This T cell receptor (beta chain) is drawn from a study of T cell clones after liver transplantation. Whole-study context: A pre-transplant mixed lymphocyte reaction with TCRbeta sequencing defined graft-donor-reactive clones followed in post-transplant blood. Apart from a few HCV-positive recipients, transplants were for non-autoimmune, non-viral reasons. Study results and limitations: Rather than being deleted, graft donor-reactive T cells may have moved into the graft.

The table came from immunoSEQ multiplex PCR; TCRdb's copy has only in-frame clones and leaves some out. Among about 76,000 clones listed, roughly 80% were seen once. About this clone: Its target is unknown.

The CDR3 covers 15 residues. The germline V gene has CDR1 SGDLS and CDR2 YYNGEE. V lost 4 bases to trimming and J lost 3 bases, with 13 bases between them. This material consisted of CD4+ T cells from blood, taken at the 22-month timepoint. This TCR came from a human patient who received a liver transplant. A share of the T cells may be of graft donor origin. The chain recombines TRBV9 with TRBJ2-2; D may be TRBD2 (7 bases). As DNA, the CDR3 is TGTGCCAGCAGCCCCCGGGGGGCTGACACCGGGGAGCTGTTTTTT. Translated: CASSPRGADTGELFF.